These 5 T cell receptor beta chains were all obtained from the same sample, sequenced in a study of OX40 agonist ivuxolimab in advanced cancers. Profiling relied on immunoSEQ multiplex PCR, and the TCRdb table lists in-frame clones only, not all of them. This sample has under 85,000 clones, with 90% to 95% found just once. The input for sequencing was CD4+ or CD8+ T cells sorted from blood, taken in a trial of the OX40 agonist ivuxolimab. The receptors derive from an adult with an advanced solid tumor such as melanoma, head and neck, liver or kidney cancer.

CDR3 bases: TGCGCCAGCAGCCAACGTCCACGGGCAGGGACACGAACAGATACGCAGTATTTT. Amino acids: CASSQRPRAGTRTDTQYF. This rearrangement joins TRBV4-3 to TRBJ2-3; TRBD1 might be the D (6 bases). The germline CDR1 and CDR2 sequences are LGHNA and YSLEER. V was cut by 2 bases and J by 3 bases, with 21 bases left in between. CDR3 length: 18 residues.

The gene calls are TRBV18 and TRBJ2-1; D might be TRBD1 or TRBD2, each matching 5 bases. V was cut by 1 base and J by 1 base, with 5 bases left in between. The CDR3 length is 14 residues. Germline loops: CDR1 KGHSH, CDR2 LQKENI. The CDR3 nucleotides are TGTGCCAGCTCACCACGGGGGTCCTACAATGAGCAGTTCTTC. Translation: CASSPRGSYNEQFF. The whole variable domain, filled in from reference TRBV18 and TRBJ2-1, reads NAGVMQNPRHLVRRRGQEARLRCSPMKGHSHVYWYRQLPEEGLKFMVYLQKENIIDESGMPKERFSAEFPKEGPSILRIQQVVRGDSAAYFCASSPRGSYNEQFFGPGTRLTVL.

This clone was recorded once. The chain couples TRBV5-4 to TRBJ2-7; 7 bases are a match to TRBD1. V shed 3 bases and J 3 bases; nucleotides not matched to a gene: 6. This CDR3 has 14 residues. CDR1 is SGHNT, CDR2 YYREEE, per germline (reference sequence). CDR3 sequence: CASSSDRPFYEQYF. The DNA for the CDR3 is TGTGCCAGCAGCTCGGACAGGCCCTTCTACGAGCAGTACTTC. Using reference TRBV5-4 and TRBJ2-7 for the parts outside the CDR3, the full variable domain is ETGVTQSPTHLIKTRGQQVTLRCSSQSGHNTVSWYQQALGQGPQFIFQYYREEENGRGNFPPRFSGLQFPNYSSELNVNALELDDSALYLCASSSDRPFYEQYFGPGTRLTVT.

V is TRBV7-8 and J is TRBJ2-1; D might be TRBD1 or TRBD2, each matching 5 bases. The CDR3 spans 15 residues. V lost 5 bases and J 4 bases, leaving 15 bases between the germline ends. Looked up from germline, CDR1 is SGHVS and CDR2 is FQNEAQ. The chain's CDR3 is CASSPGHQRYNEQFF. The CDR3 DNA reads as TGTGCCAGCAGCCCCGGACATCAGCGGTACAATGAGCAGTTCTTC.

This clone was observed once. The chain combines TRBV19 with TRBJ2-1; TRBD2 aligns across 7 bases. The junction had 11 bases not matched to a gene; V was cut back by 3 bases and J by 6 bases. Germline loops: CDR1 LNHDA, CDR2 SQIVND (reference sequence). The CDR3 covers 16 residues. The CDR3 nucleotides are TGTGCCAGTAGTATTCCTGGCGGGAGCTCCCCCAATGAGCAGTTCTTC. Translation: CASSIPGGSSPNEQFF.